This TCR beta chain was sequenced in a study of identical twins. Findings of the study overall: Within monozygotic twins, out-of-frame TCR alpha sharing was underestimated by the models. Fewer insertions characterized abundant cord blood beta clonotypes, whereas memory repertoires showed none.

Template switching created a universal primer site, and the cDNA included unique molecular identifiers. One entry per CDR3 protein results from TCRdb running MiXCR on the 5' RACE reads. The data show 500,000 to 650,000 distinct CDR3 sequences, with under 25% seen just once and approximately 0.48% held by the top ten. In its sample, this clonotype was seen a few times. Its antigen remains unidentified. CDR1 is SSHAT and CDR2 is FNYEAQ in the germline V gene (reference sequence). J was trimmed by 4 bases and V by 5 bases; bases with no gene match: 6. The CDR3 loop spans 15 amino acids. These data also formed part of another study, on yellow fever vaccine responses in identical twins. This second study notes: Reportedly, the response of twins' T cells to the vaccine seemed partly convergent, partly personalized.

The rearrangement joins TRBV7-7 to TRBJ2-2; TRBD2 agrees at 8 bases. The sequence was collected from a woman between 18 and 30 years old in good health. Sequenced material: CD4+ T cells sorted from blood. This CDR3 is CASSETGTSTGELFF. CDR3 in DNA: TGTGCCAGCAGCGAAACCGGGACTAGCACCGGGGAGCTGTTTTTT.